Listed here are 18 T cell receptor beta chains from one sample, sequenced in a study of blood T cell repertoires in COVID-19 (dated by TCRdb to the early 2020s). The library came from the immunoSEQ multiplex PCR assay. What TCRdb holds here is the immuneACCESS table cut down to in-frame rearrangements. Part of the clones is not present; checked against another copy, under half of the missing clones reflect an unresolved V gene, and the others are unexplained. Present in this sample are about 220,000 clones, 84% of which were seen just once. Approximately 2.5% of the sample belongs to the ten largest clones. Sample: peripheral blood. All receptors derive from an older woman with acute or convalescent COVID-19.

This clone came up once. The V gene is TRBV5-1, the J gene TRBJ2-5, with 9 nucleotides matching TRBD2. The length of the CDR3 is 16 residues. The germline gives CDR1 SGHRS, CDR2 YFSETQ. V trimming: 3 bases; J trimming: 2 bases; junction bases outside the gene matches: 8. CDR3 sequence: CASSSGALAGQETQYF. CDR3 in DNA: TGCGCCAGCAGCTCCGGAGCGCTAGCGGGACAAGAGACCCAGTACTTC.

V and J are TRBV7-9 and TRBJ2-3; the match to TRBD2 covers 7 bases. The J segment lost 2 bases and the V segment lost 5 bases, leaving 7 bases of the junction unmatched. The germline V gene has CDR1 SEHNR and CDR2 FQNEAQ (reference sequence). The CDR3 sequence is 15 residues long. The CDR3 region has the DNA TGTGCCAGCAGCCCCAGCGGGGCCCACACAGATACGCAGTATTTT. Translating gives CASSPSGAHTDTQYF.

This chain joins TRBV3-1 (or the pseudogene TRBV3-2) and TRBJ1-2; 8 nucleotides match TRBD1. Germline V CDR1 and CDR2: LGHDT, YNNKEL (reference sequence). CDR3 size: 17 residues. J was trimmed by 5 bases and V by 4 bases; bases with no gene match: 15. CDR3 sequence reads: CASSPIQIWTGSYGYTF. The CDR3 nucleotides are TGTGCCAGCAGCCCGATTCAGATCTGGACAGGGTCATATGGCTACACCTTC.

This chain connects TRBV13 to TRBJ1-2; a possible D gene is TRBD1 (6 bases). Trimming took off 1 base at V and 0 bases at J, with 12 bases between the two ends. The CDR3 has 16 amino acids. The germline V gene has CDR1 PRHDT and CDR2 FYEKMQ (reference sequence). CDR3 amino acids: CASSLDDWGPNYGYTF. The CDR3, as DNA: TGTGCCAGCAGCTTAGATGATTGGGGGCCTAACTATGGCTACACCTTC.

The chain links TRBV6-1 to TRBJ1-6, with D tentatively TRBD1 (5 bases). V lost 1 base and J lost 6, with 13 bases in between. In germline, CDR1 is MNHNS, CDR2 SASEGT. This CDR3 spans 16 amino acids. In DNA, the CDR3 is TGTGCCAGCAGTGAAGGGATCCGGGGGAGTAATTCACCCCTCCACTTT. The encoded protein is CASSEGIRGSNSPLHF.

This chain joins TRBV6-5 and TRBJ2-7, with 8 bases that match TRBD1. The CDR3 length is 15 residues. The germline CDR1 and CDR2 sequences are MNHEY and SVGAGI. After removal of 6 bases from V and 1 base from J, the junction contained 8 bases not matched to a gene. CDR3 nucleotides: TGTGCCAGCAGCGCGGACAGGGTATCTTCCTACGAGCAGTACTTC. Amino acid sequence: CASSADRVSSYEQYF.

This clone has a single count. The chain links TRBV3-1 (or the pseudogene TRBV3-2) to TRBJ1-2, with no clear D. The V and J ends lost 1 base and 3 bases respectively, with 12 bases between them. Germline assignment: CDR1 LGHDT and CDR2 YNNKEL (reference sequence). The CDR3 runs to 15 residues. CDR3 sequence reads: CASSQGPFVDYGYTF. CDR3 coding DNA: TGTGCCAGCAGCCAAGGTCCTTTCGTAGACTATGGCTACACCTTC.

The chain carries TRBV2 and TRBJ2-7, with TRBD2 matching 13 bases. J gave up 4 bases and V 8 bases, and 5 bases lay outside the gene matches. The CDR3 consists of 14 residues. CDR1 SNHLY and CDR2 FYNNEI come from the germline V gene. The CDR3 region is CASATSGGEYEQYF. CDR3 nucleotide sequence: TGTGCCAGCGCCACTAGCGGGGGGGAATACGAGCAGTACTTC.

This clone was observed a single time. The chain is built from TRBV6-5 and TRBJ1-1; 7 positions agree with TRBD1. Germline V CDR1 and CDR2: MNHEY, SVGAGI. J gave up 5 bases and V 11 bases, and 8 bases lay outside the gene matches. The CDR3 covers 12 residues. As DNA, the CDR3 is TGTGCCGGTCAGGGGGTGGTGACTGAAGCTTTCTTT. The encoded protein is CAGQGVVTEAFF.

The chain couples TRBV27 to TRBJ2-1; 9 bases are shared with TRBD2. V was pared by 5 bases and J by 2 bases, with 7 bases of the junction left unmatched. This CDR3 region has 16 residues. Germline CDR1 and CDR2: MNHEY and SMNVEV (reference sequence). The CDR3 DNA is TGTGCCAGCAGTCCATATAGCGGGGGAGCCTACAATGAGCAGTTCTTC. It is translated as CASSPYSGGAYNEQFF.

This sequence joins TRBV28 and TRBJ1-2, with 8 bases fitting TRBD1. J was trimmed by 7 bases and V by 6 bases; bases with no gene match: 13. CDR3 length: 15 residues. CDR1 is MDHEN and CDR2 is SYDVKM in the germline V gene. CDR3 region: CASSSLWTGRSGYTF. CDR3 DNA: TGTGCCAGCAGCTCTCTTTGGACAGGGAGGAGTGGCTACACCTTC.

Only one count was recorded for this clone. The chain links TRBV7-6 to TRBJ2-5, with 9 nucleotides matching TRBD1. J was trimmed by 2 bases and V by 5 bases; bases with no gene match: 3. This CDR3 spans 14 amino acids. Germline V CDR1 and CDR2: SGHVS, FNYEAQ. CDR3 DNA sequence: TGTGCCAGCAGCCAACAGGGGGCACAAGAGACCCAGTACTTC. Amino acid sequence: CASSQQGAQETQYF.

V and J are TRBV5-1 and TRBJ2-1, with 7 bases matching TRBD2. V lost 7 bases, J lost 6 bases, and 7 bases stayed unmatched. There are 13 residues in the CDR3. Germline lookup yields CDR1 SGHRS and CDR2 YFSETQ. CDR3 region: CASAGAGVNEQFF. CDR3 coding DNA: TGCGCCAGCGCTGGGGCGGGGGTCAATGAGCAGTTCTTC.

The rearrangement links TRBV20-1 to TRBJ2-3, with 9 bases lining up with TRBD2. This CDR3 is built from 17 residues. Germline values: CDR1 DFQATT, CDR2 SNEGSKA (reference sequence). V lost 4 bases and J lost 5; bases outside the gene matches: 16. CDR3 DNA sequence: TGCAGTGCTACTGACCTTCGTGAGCGGGGGGCTAAAGATACGCAGTATTTT. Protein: CSATDLRERGAKDTQYF.

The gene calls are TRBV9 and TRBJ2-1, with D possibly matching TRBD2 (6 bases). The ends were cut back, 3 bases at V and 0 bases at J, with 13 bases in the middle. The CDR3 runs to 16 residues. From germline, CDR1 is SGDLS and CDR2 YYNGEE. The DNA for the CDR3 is TGTGCCAGCAGCGCGTGGCGGGGTAGCTCCTACAATGAGCAGTTCTTC. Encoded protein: CASSAWRGSSYNEQFF.

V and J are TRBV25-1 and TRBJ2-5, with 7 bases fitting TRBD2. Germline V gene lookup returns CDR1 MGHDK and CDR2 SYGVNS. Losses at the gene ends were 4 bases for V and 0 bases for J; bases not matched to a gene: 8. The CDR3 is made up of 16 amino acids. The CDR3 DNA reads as TGTGCCAGCAGTGGCCCCCTTGGACTAGACCAAGAGACCCAGTACTTC. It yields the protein CASSGPLGLDQETQYF.

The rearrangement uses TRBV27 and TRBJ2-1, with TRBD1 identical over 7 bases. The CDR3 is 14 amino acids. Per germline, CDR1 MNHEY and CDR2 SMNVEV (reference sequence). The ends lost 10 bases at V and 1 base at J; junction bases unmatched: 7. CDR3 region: CATRTGNSYNEQFF. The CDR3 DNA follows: TGTGCCACGCGGACAGGAAATTCCTACAATGAGCAGTTCTTC.

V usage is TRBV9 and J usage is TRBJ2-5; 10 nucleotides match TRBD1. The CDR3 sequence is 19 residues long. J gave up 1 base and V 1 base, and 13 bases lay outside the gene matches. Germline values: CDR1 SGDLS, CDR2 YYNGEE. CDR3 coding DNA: TGTGCCAGCAGCGTATCCACCGGGACAGGGGTTACTCTCCAAGAGACCCAGTACTTC. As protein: CASSVSTGTGVTLQETQYF.